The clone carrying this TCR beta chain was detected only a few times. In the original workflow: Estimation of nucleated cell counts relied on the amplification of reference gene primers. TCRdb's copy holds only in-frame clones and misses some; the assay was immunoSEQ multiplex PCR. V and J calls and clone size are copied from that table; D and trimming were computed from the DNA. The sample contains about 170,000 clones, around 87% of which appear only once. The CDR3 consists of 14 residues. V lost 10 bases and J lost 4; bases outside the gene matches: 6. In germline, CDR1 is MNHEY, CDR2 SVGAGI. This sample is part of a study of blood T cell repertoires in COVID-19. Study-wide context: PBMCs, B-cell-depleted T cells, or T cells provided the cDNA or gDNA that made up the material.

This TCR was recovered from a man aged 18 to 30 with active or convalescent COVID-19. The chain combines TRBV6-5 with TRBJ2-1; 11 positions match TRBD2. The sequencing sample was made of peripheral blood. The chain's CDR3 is CAISGTSGYNEQFF. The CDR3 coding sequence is TGTGCCATTTCCGGGACTAGCGGATACAATGAGCAGTTCTTC.